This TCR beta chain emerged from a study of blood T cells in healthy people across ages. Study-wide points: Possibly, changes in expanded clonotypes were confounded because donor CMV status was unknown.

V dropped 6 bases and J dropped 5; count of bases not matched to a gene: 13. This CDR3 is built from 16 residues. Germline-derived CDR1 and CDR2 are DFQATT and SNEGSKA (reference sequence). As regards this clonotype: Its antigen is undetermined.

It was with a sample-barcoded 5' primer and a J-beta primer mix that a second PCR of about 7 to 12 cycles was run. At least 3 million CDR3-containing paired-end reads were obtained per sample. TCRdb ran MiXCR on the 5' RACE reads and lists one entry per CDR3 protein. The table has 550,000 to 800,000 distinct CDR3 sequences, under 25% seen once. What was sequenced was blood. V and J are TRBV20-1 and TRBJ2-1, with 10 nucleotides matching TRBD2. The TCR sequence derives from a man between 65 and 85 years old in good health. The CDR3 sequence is CSAAEGSGRADNEQFF. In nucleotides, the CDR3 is TGCAGTGCGGCCGAGGGGAGCGGGAGGGCCGACAATGAGCAGTTCTTC.